This TCR beta chain was captured by sequencing in a study of Graves' ophthalmopathy and Graves' hyperthyroidism. Reliance was placed on clinical symptoms, serum thyroxine, TRAb, thyroid ultrasound and orbital computed tomography for diagnosis. CDR3 regions of TCR beta were amplified from RNA transcripts. RT-PCR was first run with HTBI primers, then multiplex PCR in a second round. Via MiXCR, TCRdb re-called the multiplex PCR reads, giving one row per CDR3 protein. The sample lists approximately 1.2 million distinct CDR3 sequences; 35% to 45% were seen once. CDR1 is MDHEN and CDR2 is SYDVKM in the germline V gene. V dropped 1 base and J dropped 12 bases, with 7 bases sitting between them. The CDR3 is 11 amino acids. Comments on this clonotype: Its antigen is not known.

Study conclusions and caveats: The study's model predicted ophthalmopathy progression at 70.59% sensitivity and 72.22% specificity. Blood also carried most expanded thyroid clonotypes exceeding 0.001 frequency. Distinction of ophthalmopathy from stable hyperthyroidism by a 13-signature model reached approximately 89% sensitivity and roughly 78% specificity.

This receptor was identified in an adult man with Graves' hyperthyroidism. V is TRBV28 and J is TRBJ1-5; D uncertain. The sequencing input was peripheral blood or thyroid tissue (not recorded which). Here the CDR3 reads CASSLFLDQHF. DNA for the CDR3: TGTGCCAGCAGTTTATTTCTGGACCAGCATTTT.